This is a list of T cell receptor beta chains from one sample in a study of T cell responses to AZD1222 COVID-19 vaccine. Produced via immunoSEQ multiplex PCR; TCRdb's table is partial and in-frame only. The repertoire has 45,000 to 55,000 clones, roughly three quarters of them found once; the top ten carry approximately 20%. Here the sequenced sample was peripheral blood, taken on day 0 of MenACWY control vaccination. These receptors all come from an adult in good health. The CDR3 runs from the conserved cysteine through the conserved F or W. Fields, in order: V gene, J gene, clone size, D gene, CDR3 protein, CDR3 DNA. D genes are given only for firm matches. Part of the rows lack a size; the others show once, few, many or a class for expanded clones.

TRBV7-9	TRBJ2-2	NA	NA	CASSFPYQQSGGELFF	TGTGCCAGCAGCTTTCCCTACCAGCAGAGCGGCGGGGAGCTGTTTTTT
TRBV10-2	TRBJ2-1	NA	NA	CASRIGTASYNEQFF	TGCGCCAGCAGAATCGGGACGGCCTCCTACAATGAGCAGTTCTTC
TRBV11-3	TRBJ1-1	once	NA	CASSLDPGVGYPTEAFF	TGTGCCAGCAGCTTAGACCCGGGGGTAGGGTATCCCACTGAAGCTTTCTTT
TRBV4-1	TRBJ1-2	NA	NA	CASSHMGQGGGYTF	TGCGCCAGCAGCCACATGGGCCAAGGGGGAGGCTACACCTTC
TRBV5-1	TRBJ1-2	NA	NA	CASSSGTDYGYTF	TGCGCCAGCAGCTCGGGGACGGACTATGGCTACACCTTC
TRBV2	TRBJ2-2	NA	TRBD2	CASRPRTRDTGELFF	TGTGCCTCCCGGCCCCGGACTAGAGATACCGGGGAGCTGTTTTTT
TRBV3-1/TRBV3-2	TRBJ2-2	NA	NA	CASTLVTGSATGELFF	TGTGCCAGCACCTTGGTTACGGGGTCGGCCACCGGGGAGCTGTTTTTT
TRBV15	TRBJ2-2	NA	NA	CATSPDYTGELFF	TGTGCCACCAGCCCCGATTACACCGGGGAGCTGTTTTTT
TRBV5-4	TRBJ1-6	once	NA	CASSLEAGNSPLHF	TGTGCCAGCAGCTTGGAGGCAGGGAATTCACCCCTCCACTTT
TRBV4-2	TRBJ2-3	NA	TRBD2	CASSQGTSGSPDTQYF	TGTGCCAGCAGCCAAGGGACTAGCGGGAGCCCAGATACGCAGTATTTT
TRBV7-9	TRBJ2-1	NA	TRBD2	CASSLWASGYNEQFF	TGTGCCAGCAGCTTATGGGCTAGCGGTTACAATGAGCAGTTCTTC
TRBV5-1	TRBJ2-2	NA	NA	CASRYEAFRNTGELFF	TGCGCCAGCAGATATGAGGCGTTCAGGAACACCGGGGAGCTGTTTTTT
TRBV10-1	TRBJ2-1	NA	TRBD2	CASSPRLAGQQFF	TGCGCCAGCAGCCCTCGGTTAGCGGGGCAGCAGTTCTTC
TRBV10-3	TRBJ1-2	NA	NA	CAISDSRRGYTF	TGTGCCATCAGTGACTCCAGACGTGGCTACACCTTC
TRBV4-2	TRBJ1-4	few	TRBD1	CASSQAQGPDEKLFF	TGTGCCAGCAGCCAAGCACAGGGGCCAGATGAAAAACTGTTTTTT
TRBV24-1	TRBJ1-2	NA	NA	CATSDVRADYGYTF	TGTGCCACCAGTGATGTCAGGGCGGACTATGGCTACACCTTC
TRBV5-1	TRBJ2-2	NA	NA	CASSSTGLGTGELFF	TGCGCCAGCAGCTCAACAGGGCTTGGCACCGGGGAGCTGTTTTTT
TRBV7-2	TRBJ1-5	NA	NA	CASSLVHTNQPQHF	TGTGCCAGCAGCTTAGTGCACACCAATCAGCCCCAGCATTTT
TRBV5-7	TRBJ1-1	NA	NA	CASSLDTEAFF	TGTGCCAGCAGCTTGGATACTGAAGCTTTCTTT
TRBV6-1	TRBJ1-5	NA	NA	CASSDWGFDQPQHF	TGTGCCAGCAGTGATTGGGGGTTCGATCAGCCCCAGCATTTT
TRBV28	TRBJ1-2	once	NA	CASITDSRGGYTF	TGTGCCAGCATTACGGACAGCAGAGGTGGCTACACCTTC
TRBV5-1	TRBJ1-2	NA	NA	CASSFDRYGYTF	TGCGCCAGCAGCTTCGACAGATATGGCTACACCTTC
TRBV7-9	TRBJ2-2	NA	TRBD1	CASTGRGGQGLKWELFF	TGTGCCAGCACCGGAAGGGGGGGACAGGGCCTCAAGTGGGAGCTGTTTTTT
TRBV27	TRBJ1-1	NA	NA	CASSLGTLNTEAFF	TGTGCCAGCAGTTTAGGGACCCTGAACACTGAAGCTTTCTTT
TRBV9	TRBJ1-3	NA	NA	CASSVTGSSGNTIYF	TGTGCCAGCAGCGTTACAGGGTCCTCTGGAAACACCATATATTTT
TRBV9	TRBJ2-2	NA	NA	CASSTLTGELFF	TGTGCCAGCAGTACCCTGACCGGGGAGCTGTTTTTT
TRBV9	TRBJ1-1	NA	NA	CASSQGLGTEAFF	TGTGCCAGCAGCCAGGGGTTGGGCACTGAAGCTTTCTTT
TRBV11-1	TRBJ1-5	NA	NA	CASSLNADLPQHF	TGTGCCAGCAGCTTAAATGCCGACCTGCCCCAGCATTTT
TRBV5-1	TRBJ2-1	NA	NA	CASSLHGEQFF	TGCGCCAGCAGCCTTCACGGGGAGCAGTTCTTC
TRBV3-1/TRBV3-2	TRBJ2-7	NA	NA	CASTQGPRTGTYEQYF	TGTGCCAGCACCCAAGGTCCTAGGACGGGGACCTACGAGCAGTACTTC
TRBV10-3	TRBJ2-3	NA	TRBD1	CAINTGTGGGDTQYF	TGTGCCATCAATACCGGGACAGGGGGAGGAGATACGCAGTATTTT
TRBV30	TRBJ2-7	NA	NA	CAWKNSTLPSYEQYF	TGTGCCTGGAAAAATTCCACCCTACCCTCCTACGAGCAGTACTTC
TRBV18	TRBJ2-7	NA	TRBD1	CASSPVDRGEQYF	TGTGCCAGCTCACCTGTCGACAGGGGCGAGCAGTACTTC
TRBV12-3/TRBV12-4	TRBJ2-1	once	NA	CASSFSGRDEQFF	TGTGCCAGCAGTTTTTCAGGGAGAGATGAGCAGTTCTTC
TRBV11-2	TRBJ2-7	few	NA	CASSAQLGGTYEQYF	TGTGCCAGCAGCGCCCAGTTGGGCGGGACTTACGAGCAGTACTTC
TRBV30	TRBJ1-6	NA	NA	CACWQGGRAPLHF	TGTGCCTGTTGGCAGGGAGGTAGGGCACCCCTCCACTTT
TRBV2	TRBJ2-1	NA	NA	CASSESHEQFF	TGTGCCAGCAGTGAGTCCCACGAGCAGTTCTTC
TRBV6-5	TRBJ1-4	NA	NA	CASSYSVRSNEKLFF	TGTGCCAGCAGTTACTCTGTGCGGTCTAATGAAAAACTGTTTTTT
TRBV12-5	TRBJ1-1	NA	NA	CASGFDLGGMNTEAFF	TGTGCTAGTGGTTTTGACCTCGGGGGCATGAACACTGAAGCTTTCTTT
TRBV10-3	TRBJ2-7	NA	NA	CAISEGFRGGSEQYF	TGTGCCATCAGTGAGGGGTTCAGGGGTGGAAGCGAGCAGTACTTC
TRBV10-1	TRBJ2-7	NA	TRBD2	CASSDTAGARYEQYF	TGCGCCAGCAGTGATACGGCGGGAGCAAGGTACGAGCAGTACTTC
TRBV9	TRBJ2-5	NA	NA	CASSAGPFDQETQYF	TGTGCCAGCAGCGCCGGTCCATTTGACCAAGAGACCCAGTACTTC
TRBV3-1/TRBV3-2	TRBJ2-1	NA	TRBD2	CASSQTSEQFF	TGTGCCAGCAGCCAGACTAGCGAGCAGTTCTTC
TRBV28	TRBJ2-5	NA	NA	CASKAGETQYF	TGTGCCAGCAAGGCGGGGGAGACCCAGTACTTC
TRBV19	TRBJ1-2	NA	NA	CASSIDGDYGYTF	TGTGCCAGTAGTATCGACGGCGACTATGGCTACACCTTC
TRBV2	TRBJ1-6	few	NA	CASSEPGLNHSPLHF	TGTGCCAGCAGTGAACCGGGACTGAACCATTCACCCCTCCACTTT
TRBV14	TRBJ2-2	NA	NA	CASSQFSTAGELFF	TGTGCCAGCAGCCAGTTTTCAACGGCCGGGGAGCTGTTTTTT
TRBV7-6	TRBJ1-1	NA	NA	CASSGYRNTEAFF	TGTGCCAGCAGCGGATACAGGAACACTGAAGCTTTCTTT
TRBV15	TRBJ1-5	NA	NA	CATSRGSNSNQPQHF	TGTGCCACCAGCAGAGGGTCGAATAGCAATCAGCCCCAGCATTTT
TRBV30	TRBJ2-2	NA	NA	CAWSGARTKAGELFF	TGTGCCTGGAGTGGGGCTAGGACCAAGGCCGGGGAGCTGTTTTTT
TRBV15	TRBJ2-7	NA	NA	CATSREGVNEQYF	TGTGCCACCAGCAGAGAGGGAGTGAACGAGCAGTACTTC
TRBV6-5	TRBJ2-6	NA	NA	CASRRQDSGANVLTF	TGTGCCAGCAGACGACAGGACTCTGGGGCCAACGTCCTGACTTTC
TRBV12-5	TRBJ1-5	NA	NA	CASGLGGSNQPQHF	TGTGCTAGTGGTTTGGGGGGAAGCAATCAGCCCCAGCATTTT
TRBV9	TRBJ1-2	NA	NA	CASSVDQGQNYGYTF	TGTGCCAGCAGCGTAGATCAGGGCCAAAACTATGGCTACACCTTC
TRBV3-1/TRBV3-2	TRBJ2-1	NA	TRBD2	CASSQDAGTRSGGGQFF	TGTGCCAGCAGCCAAGATGCTGGGACTAGATCGGGCGGCGGGCAGTTCTTC
TRBV6-5	TRBJ1-5	NA	NA	CASSSRALKDQPQHF	TGTGCCAGCAGTTCCCGGGCACTTAAAGATCAGCCCCAGCATTTT
TRBV7-9	TRBJ2-1	few	NA	CASSSREGYNEQFF	TGTGCCAGCAGCTCCAGAGAGGGTTACAATGAGCAGTTCTTC
TRBV5-4	TRBJ2-2	medium-sized	TRBD2	CASSPGLEAGELFF	TGTGCCAGCAGCCCGGGACTAGAGGCCGGGGAGCTGTTTTTT
TRBV7-2	TRBJ2-2	few	NA	CASSQRWADTGELFF	TGTGCCAGCAGCCAGAGGTGGGCAGACACCGGGGAGCTGTTTTTT
TRBV28	TRBJ1-1	once	NA	CASRGELGNTEAFF	TGTGCCAGCAGGGGAGAACTGGGGAACACTGAAGCTTTCTTT